This TCR beta chain was observed in a study of OX40 agonist ivuxolimab in advanced cancers. Broader study findings: Mean expanded clone counts were higher in CD8+ than CD4+ T cells.

The sample holds a few counts of this clone. The antigen is not known. Clones were read by immunoSEQ multiplex PCR, and TCRdb kept only the in-frame ones, dropping some. The sample shows 45,000 to 65,000 clones, approximately 83% of them seen only once. The specimen comprised CD4+ or CD8+ T cells sorted from blood, sampled in a trial of the OX40 agonist ivuxolimab. This TCR was recovered from an adult with an advanced solid tumor such as melanoma, head and neck, liver or kidney cancer.

The CDR3 nucleotides read TGTGCCAGCAGCCCAGACAGCGGGCTTGGAAACACCATATATTTT. This sequence encodes CASSPDSGLGNTIYF. V is TRBV27 and J is TRBJ1-3, with a tentative D call TRBD1 (5 bases). The length of the CDR3 is 15 residues. Germline V lookup: CDR1 MNHEY, CDR2 SMNVEV (reference sequence). Deletions cut 6 bases from V and 3 bases from J, with 15 bases between.